Detailed here is one TCR beta chain. Here immunoSEQ multiplex PCR was the method, and the copy in TCRdb shows in-frame clones only, minus some. In the table there are hundreds of thousands of clones, roughly 80% of which are singletons. The participants were between roughly 18 and 100 years old and came from under 25 US areas. Membership in each cohort depended on participant-reported clinical history. This sample stems from a study of blood T cell repertoires in COVID-19. As for the study in general: T cells, B-cell-depleted T cells, or PBMCs provided the cDNA or gDNA that served as material.

The CDR3 sequence is 15 residues long. Germline V gives CDR1 SGHDN, CDR2 FVKESK. V gave up 5 bases and J gave up 7 bases; unmatched junction bases: 9. Sequences were obtained from PBMCs or T cells enriched from blood (not recorded which). The chain joins TRBV14 to TRBJ2-2; TRBD1 matches 8 bases. The sequence came from a man aged 35 to 55 who had been exposed to COVID-19. CDR3 protein: CASSGPTGAGGELFF. The CDR3 DNA reads TGTGCCAGCAGCGGACCGACAGGGGCCGGCGGGGAGCTGTTTTTT.